The TCR beta chain under discussion was sequenced for a study of T cells in Graves' hyperthyroidism and ophthalmopathy. Points from the study as a whole: Model predictions of ophthalmopathy came a median roughly 6.4 months before onset.

The TCR beta CDR3 regions underwent amplification using RNA transcripts as the source. TCR CDR3 regions were first amplified by RT-PCR with HTBI primers. TCRdb used MiXCR to reprocess the multiplex PCR reads, holding one entry per CDR3 protein. The top ten clones hold almost 8% of a sample with approximately 400,000 distinct CDR3 sequences, about a sixth of them seen once. This clonotype was recorded at least ten times. Its antigen is not identified. Germline V gene lookup returns CDR1 LGHDT and CDR2 YNNKEL (reference sequence). This CDR3 comprises 16 residues. The V and J ends lost 3 bases and 0 bases respectively, with 14 bases between them. Newly diagnosed hyperthyroidism, duration under 2 months, in patients aged 18 to 65. The diagnostic basis comprised clinical symptoms, serum thyroxine and TRAb, thyroid ultrasound and orbital computed tomography. The PBMCs had their origin in roughly 9.4 ml of fresh peripheral blood.

The V call is TRBV3-1, the J call TRBJ2-5, with D tentatively TRBD1 or TRBD2 (5 bases each). The source material was blood. This receptor was identified in a young woman with Graves' hyperthyroidism. CDR3 sequence reads: CASSHPRDGYQETQYF. CDR3 bases: TGTGCCAGCAGCCACCCCCGGGACGGATACCAAGAGACCCAGTACTTC.